This record concerns one T cell receptor beta chain sequence. What it recognizes is unknown. The data originate from a study of shared clonotypes between healthy human individuals. Terminally differentiated effector memory CD45RA+ cells were excluded from the naive CD8 cells, which were CD45RO-negative and positively selected for CCR7. The donor population consisted of healthy HIV-negative adults with no recent acute infections or vaccinations. This CDR3 spans 12 amino acids. CDR1 and CDR2 (germline): SEHNR, FQNEAQ (reference sequence). With 9 bases removed from V and 1 base from J, the gap between germline ends came to 10 bases. TCRdb's copy holds only in-frame clones and misses some; the assay was immunoSEQ multiplex PCR. This table has a few million clones, 85% to 95% appearing once. Study-wide findings and caveats: Tissues were not sampled, only blood, and their repertoires likely differ. Naive subsets, compared against memory subsets, generally had larger estimated richness values.

The sample was naive CD8+ T cells from PBMCs. This rearrangement joins TRBV7-9 to TRBJ2-7; tentatively, D is TRBD1 (5 bases). The source of this sequence is a man aged 18 to 30 in good health. Some clones in this sample may be carry-over from other donors' samples. CDR3 DNA: TGTGCCAGTGGGCAGGGATCCTACGAGCAGTACTTC. Translated: CASGQGSYEQYF.